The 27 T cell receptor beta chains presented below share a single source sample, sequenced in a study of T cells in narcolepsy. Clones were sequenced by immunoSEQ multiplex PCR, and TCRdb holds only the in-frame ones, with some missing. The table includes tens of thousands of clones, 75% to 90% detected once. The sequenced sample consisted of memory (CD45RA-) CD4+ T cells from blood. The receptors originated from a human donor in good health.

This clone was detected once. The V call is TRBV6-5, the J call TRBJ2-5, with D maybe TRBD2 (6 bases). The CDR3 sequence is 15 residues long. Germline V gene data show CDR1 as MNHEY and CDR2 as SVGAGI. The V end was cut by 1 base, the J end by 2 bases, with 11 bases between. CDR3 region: CASSYYPGAQETQYF. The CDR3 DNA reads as TGTGCCAGCAGTTACTATCCGGGAGCTCAAGAGACCCAGTACTTC.

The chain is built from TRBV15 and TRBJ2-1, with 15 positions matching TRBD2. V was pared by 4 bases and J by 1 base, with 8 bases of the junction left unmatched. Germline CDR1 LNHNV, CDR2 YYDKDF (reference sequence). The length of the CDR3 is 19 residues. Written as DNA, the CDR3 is TGTGCCACCAGCACCTCCGGACTAGCGGGGGGGCCTTCCTACAATGAGCAGTTCTTC. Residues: CATSTSGLAGGPSYNEQFF.

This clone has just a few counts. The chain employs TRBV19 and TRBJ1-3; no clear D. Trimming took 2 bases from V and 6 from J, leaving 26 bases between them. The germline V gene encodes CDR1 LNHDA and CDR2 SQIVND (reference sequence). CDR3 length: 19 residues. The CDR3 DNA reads TGTGCCAGTAGTATAACTCGCCGCCAACTCGGCGCCCGGGTAAACACCATATATTTT. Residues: CASSITRRQLGARVNTIYF.

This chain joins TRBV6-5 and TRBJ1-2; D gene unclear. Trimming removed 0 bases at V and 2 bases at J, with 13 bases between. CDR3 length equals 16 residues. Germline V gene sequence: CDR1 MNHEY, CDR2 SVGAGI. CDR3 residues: CASSYSTLLVNYGYTF. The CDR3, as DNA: TGTGCCAGCAGTTACTCGACTCTTCTCGTCAACTATGGCTACACCTTC.

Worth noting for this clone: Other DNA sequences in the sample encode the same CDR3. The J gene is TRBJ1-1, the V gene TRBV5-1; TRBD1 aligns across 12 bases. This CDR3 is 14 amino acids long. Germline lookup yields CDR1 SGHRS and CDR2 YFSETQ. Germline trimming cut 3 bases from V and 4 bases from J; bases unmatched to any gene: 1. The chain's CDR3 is CASSSGQGATEAFF. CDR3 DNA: TGCGCCAGCAGCTCGGGACAGGGGGCCACTGAAGCTTTCTTT. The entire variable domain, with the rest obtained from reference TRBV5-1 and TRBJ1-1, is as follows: KAGVTQTPRYLIKTRGQQVTLSCSPISGHRSVSWYQQTPGQGLQFLFEYFSETQRNKGNFPGRFSGRQFSNSRSEMNVSTLELGDSALYLCASSSGQGATEAFFGQGTRLTVV.

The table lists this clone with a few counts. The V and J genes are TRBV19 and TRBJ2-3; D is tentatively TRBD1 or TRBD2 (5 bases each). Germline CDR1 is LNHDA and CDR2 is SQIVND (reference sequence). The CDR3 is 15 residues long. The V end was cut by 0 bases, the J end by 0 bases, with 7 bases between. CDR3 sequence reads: CASSIEGDSTDTQYF. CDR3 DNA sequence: TGTGCCAGTAGTATAGAGGGGGACAGCACAGATACGCAGTATTTT.

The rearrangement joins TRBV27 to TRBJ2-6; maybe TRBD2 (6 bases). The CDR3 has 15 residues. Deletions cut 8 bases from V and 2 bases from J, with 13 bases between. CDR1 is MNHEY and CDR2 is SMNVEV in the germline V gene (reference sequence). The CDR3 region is CASHGREAGANVLTF. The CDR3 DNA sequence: TGTGCCAGCCATGGCAGGGAGGCTGGGGCCAACGTCCTGACTTTC.

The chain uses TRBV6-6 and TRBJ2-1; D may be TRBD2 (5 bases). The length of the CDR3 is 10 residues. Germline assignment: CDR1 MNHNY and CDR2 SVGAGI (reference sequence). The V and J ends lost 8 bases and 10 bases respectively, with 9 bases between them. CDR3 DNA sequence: TGTGCCAGCGGGAGACGGGAGCAGTTCTTC. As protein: CASGRREQFF.

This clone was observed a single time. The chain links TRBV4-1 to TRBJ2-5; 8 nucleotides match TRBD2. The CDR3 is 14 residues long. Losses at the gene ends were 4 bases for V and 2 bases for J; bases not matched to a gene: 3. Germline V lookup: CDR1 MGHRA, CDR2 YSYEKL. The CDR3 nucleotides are TGCGCCAGCAGCCGATCGGGGGGGCAAGAGACCCAGTACTTC. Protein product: CASSRSGGQETQYF.

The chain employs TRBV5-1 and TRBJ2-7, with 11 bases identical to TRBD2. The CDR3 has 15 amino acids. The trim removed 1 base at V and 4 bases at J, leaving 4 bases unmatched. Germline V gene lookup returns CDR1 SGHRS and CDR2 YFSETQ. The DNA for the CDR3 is TGCGCCAGCAGCTTGAATCTAGCGGGGGGATACGAGCAGTACTTC. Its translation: CASSLNLAGGYEQYF.

CDR3 nucleotides: TGTGCCATCGGGTATACCAGGGGGCGAGAGCAGTACTTC. Amino acids: CAIGYTRGREQYF. This chain uses TRBV10-3 with TRBJ2-7, with 8 bases identical to TRBD1. The CDR3 sequence is 13 residues long. Germline-derived CDR1 and CDR2 are ENHRY and SYGVKD. J lost 7 bases, V lost 8 bases, and 10 bases had no gene match.

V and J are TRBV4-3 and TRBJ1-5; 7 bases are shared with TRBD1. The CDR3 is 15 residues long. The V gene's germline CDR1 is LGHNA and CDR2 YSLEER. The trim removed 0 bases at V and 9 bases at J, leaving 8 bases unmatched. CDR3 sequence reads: CASSQDLGRGAPQHF. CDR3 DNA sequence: TGCGCCAGCAGCCAAGATCTGGGCAGGGGGGCGCCCCAGCATTTT.

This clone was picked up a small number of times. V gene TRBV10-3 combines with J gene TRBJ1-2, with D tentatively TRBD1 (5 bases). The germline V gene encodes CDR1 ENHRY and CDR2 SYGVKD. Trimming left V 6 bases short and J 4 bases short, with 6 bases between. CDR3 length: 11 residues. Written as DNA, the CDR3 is TGTGCCATCAGAACAGGCTATGGCTACACCTTC. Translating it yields CAIRTGYGYTF.

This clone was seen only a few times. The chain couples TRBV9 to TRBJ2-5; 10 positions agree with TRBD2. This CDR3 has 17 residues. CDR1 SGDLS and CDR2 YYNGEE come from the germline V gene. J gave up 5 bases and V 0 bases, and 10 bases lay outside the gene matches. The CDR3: CASSVGSLAGAGETQYF. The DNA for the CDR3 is TGTGCCAGCAGCGTAGGGTCTCTAGCGGGAGCGGGGGAGACCCAGTACTTC.

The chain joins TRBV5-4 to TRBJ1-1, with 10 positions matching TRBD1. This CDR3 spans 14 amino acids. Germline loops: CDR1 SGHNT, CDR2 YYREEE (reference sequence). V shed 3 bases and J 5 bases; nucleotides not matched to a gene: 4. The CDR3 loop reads CASSSDRGGTEAFF. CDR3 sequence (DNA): TGTGCCAGCAGCTCGGACAGGGGGGGGACTGAAGCTTTCTTT.

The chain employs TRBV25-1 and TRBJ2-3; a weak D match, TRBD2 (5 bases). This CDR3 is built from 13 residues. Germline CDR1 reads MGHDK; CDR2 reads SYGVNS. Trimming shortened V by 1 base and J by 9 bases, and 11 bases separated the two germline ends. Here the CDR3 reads CASSELTAGTQYF. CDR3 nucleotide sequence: TGTGCCAGCAGTGAATTGACGGCGGGCACGCAGTATTTT.

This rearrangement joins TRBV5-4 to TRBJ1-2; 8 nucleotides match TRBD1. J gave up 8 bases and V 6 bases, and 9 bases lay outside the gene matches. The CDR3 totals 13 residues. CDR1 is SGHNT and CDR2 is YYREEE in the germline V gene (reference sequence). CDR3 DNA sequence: TGTGCCAGCACCCCGGACAGGGTAGGGGGCTACACCTTC. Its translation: CASTPDRVGGYTF.

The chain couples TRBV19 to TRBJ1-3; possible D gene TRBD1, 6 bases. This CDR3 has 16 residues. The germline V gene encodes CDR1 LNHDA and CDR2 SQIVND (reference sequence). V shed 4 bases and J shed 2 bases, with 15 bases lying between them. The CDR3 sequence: CASSTLQRGTGNTIYF. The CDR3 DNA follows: TGTGCCAGTAGTACGCTGCAAAGGGGGACTGGAAACACCATATATTTT.

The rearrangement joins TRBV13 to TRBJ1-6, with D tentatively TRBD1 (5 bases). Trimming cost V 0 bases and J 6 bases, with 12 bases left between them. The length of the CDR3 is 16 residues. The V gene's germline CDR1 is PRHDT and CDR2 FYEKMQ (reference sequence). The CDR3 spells CASSLGAGTTNSPLHF. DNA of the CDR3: TGTGCCAGCAGCTTAGGGGCAGGGACCACTAATTCACCCCTCCACTTT.

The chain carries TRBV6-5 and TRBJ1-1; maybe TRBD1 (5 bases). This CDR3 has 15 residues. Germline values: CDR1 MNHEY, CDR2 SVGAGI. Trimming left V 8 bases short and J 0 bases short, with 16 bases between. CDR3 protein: CASLQAPNMNTEAFF. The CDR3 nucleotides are TGTGCCAGCCTACAGGCCCCCAACATGAACACTGAAGCTTTCTTT.

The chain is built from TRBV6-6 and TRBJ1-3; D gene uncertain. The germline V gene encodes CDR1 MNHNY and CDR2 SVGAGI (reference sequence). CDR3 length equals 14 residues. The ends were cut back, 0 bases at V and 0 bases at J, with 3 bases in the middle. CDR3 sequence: CASSYSNSGNTIYF. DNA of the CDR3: TGTGCCAGCAGTTACTCAAACTCTGGAAACACCATATATTTT.

The CDR3, as DNA: TGTGCCAGCCCTCACCAAGGGCAGGGGGCTGAGTATGGCTACACCTTC. Encoded protein: CASPHQGQGAEYGYTF. The rearrangement links TRBV18 to TRBJ1-2; 8 bases are shared with TRBD1. V was pared by 8 bases and J by 5 bases, with 16 bases of the junction left unmatched. Looked up from germline, CDR1 is KGHSH and CDR2 is LQKENI. The CDR3 sequence is 16 residues long.

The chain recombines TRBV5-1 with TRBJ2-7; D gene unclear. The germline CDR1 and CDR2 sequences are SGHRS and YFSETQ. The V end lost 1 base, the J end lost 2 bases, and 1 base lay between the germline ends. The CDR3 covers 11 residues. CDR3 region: CASSLTYEQYF. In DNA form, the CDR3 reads TGCGCCAGCAGCTTGACCTACGAGCAGTACTTC.

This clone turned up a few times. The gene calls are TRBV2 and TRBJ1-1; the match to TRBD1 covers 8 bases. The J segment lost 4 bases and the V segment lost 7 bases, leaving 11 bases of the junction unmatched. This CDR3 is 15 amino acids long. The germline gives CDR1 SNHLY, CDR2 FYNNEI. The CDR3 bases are TGTGCCAGCAAAGGACAGGGCCGGAAGAGCACTGAAGCTTTCTTT. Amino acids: CASKGQGRKSTEAFF.

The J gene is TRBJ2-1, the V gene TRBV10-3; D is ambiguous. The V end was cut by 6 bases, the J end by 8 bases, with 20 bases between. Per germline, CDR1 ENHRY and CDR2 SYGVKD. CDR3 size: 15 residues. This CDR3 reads CAIRLLAGPKDEQFF. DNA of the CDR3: TGTGCCATCAGACTTCTCGCAGGTCCCAAGGATGAGCAGTTCTTC.

CDR3 in amino acids: CASSLDGQGGYEQYF. For the CDR3, the DNA is TGTGCCAGCAGCTTAGACGGACAGGGTGGCTACGAGCAGTACTTC. The chain employs TRBV7-2 and TRBJ2-5, with 8 bases that match TRBD1. The J call may be incorrect, as the DNA end agrees better with TRBJ2-7. This CDR3 comprises 15 residues. The germline V gene has CDR1 SGHTA and CDR2 FQGNSA.

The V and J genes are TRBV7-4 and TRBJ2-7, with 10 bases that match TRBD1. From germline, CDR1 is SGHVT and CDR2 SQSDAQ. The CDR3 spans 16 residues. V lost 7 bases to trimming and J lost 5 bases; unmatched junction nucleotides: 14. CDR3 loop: CASTGSPGQGIDEQYF. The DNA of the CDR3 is TGTGCCAGCACGGGGAGCCCGGGACAGGGGATCGACGAGCAGTACTTC.